This entry features one T cell receptor beta chain sequence. The data were taken from a study of blood T cell repertoires in COVID-19. Overall study context: From the United States, Italy and Spain came samples of acute and convalescent COVID-19. Sources were T cells, B-cell-depleted T cells, or PBMCs; the material itself was cDNA or gDNA.

V shed 3 bases and J 4 bases; nucleotides not matched to a gene: 4. The CDR3 is 16 residues long. Germline CDR1 reads WNHNN; CDR2 reads SYGVQD (reference sequence). Only in-frame clones appear in the TCRdb table, and some are missing; sequencing was by immunoSEQ multiplex PCR. There are about 150,000 clones in the sample; 60% to 85% occur only once, and about 9% lies in the top ten. The chain joins TRBV10-1 to TRBJ1-4, with 11 bases that match TRBD1. This clonotype was obtained from a man between 45 and 60 years old with active or convalescent COVID-19. The sample consisted of peripheral blood. The CDR3 region has the DNA TGCGCCAGCAGTGACGGGACAGGGGGGAGTAATGAAAAACTGTTTTTT. Translating it yields CASSDGTGGSNEKLFF.